This T cell receptor beta chain stems from a study of blood T cell repertoires in COVID-19. On the study more broadly: The analysed material was cDNA or gDNA that came from T cells, B-cell-depleted T cells, or PBMCs.

Measured with immunoSEQ multiplex PCR; TCRdb has only the in-frame clones, and not every one. This table has some 380,000 clones, 90% appearing once. CDR1 SNHLY and CDR2 FYNNEI come from the germline V gene. The CDR3 has 16 amino acids. V lost 7 bases to trimming and J lost 2 bases; unmatched junction nucleotides: 13. The sequenced sample consisted of peripheral blood. This clonotype was obtained from a man aged 18-30 years with active or convalescent COVID-19. V and J are TRBV2 and TRBJ1-2, with 7 positions matching TRBD1. CDR3 bases: TGTGCCAGCATCAGGGGGTACGGGAGGGGAAACTATGGCTACACCTTC. It encodes CASIRGYGRGNYGYTF.